These 28 T cell receptor beta chains came from one sample sequenced in a study of tumor-infiltrating lymphocytes in primary liver carcinoma. With 400 to 550 ng total RNA as template and a constant-region primer, TCR beta cDNA was made. The TCR beta library was amplified through three nested multiplex PCR rounds in a modified ARM-PCR procedure. Use of TRBV1-TRBV30 forward primers with a C-beta reverse primer characterized the first two PCR rounds, which lasted 10 cycles each. TCRdb re-derived calls from the multiplex PCR reads in MiXCR, one entry per CDR3 protein. Of 100,000 or so distinct CDR3 sequences in the sample, more than 60% are singletons; the top ten hold just over 9.5%. From unsorted bulk tissue weighing about 20-32 mg, DNA and RNA were co-extracted. Sequencing was carried out using liver tumor tissue from sampling region 5. Subset given: tumor region T5, tumor centre. These receptors were obtained from a woman aged 60-75 years with primary liver carcinoma and hepatitis B virus infection.

In regard to this clonotype: One end of the junction fails to match germline, which may point to a read error. The rearrangement joins TRBV12-3 or TRBV12-4 to TRBJ1-1, with unresolved D. This CDR3 contains 11 residues. CDR3 in amino acids: CASSLGARALF. The CDR3 nucleotides read TGTGCCAGCAGTCTAGGAGCTCGAGCTCTCTTT.

The chain recombines TRBV6-5 with TRBJ2-1; 7 nucleotides line up with TRBD2. The CDR3 runs 14 residues. Germline-derived CDR1 and CDR2 are MNHEY and SVGAGI. V was pared by 8 bases and J by 7 bases, with 11 bases of the junction left unmatched. Written as DNA, the CDR3 is TGTGCCAGCGGCGTCGAGCGGGGAACGAATGAGCAGTTCTTC. Its translation is CASGVERGTNEQFF.

This clonotype came up once. At one boundary the junction diverges from the germline segment, which might be a read error. The rearrangement joins TRBV10-3 to TRBJ2-5; D ambiguous. This CDR3 is 13 amino acids long. Germline V gene sequence: CDR1 ENHRY, CDR2 SYGVKD. As DNA, the CDR3 is TGTGTCTTCAGGCCGCCGGGTCAAGAGACCCAGTATTTC. It yields the protein CVFRPPGQETQYF.

Worth noting for this clonotype: A read error may be the cause here, since a much bigger clone is one base away. The V call is TRBV14, the J call TRBJ2-2; D might be TRBD1 or TRBD2, each matching 5 bases. In germline, CDR1 is SGHDN, CDR2 FVKESK. The CDR3 has 17 amino acids. Trimming stripped 5 bases from V and 0 bases from J, with 16 bases between. The CDR3 coding sequence is TGTGCCAGCAGCAAACTGGGGGAACTAGCGAACACCGGGGAGCTGTTTTTT. Amino acid sequence: CASSKLGELANTGELFF.

A note on this clonotype: It may be a read error: a sequence one base away is much more abundant. The chain has TRBV28 and TRBJ2-1, with 8 bases fitting TRBD2. The CDR3 length is 17 residues. CDR1 is MDHEN, CDR2 SYDVKM, per germline. CDR3 nucleotide sequence: TGTGCCAGCAGTTCCGCCGAATGGCGGGAGGCTTACAATGAGCAGCTCTTC. Its translation: CASSSAEWREAYNEQLF.

On this clonotype itself: One end of the junction is discordant with germline, which a read error may explain. This sequence joins TRBV10-3 and TRBJ2-7, with D possibly being TRBD2 (5 bases). Germline lookup yields CDR1 ENHRY and CDR2 SYGVKD. This CDR3 comprises 13 residues. The CDR3 DNA sequence: TGTACCATCAATGGGGAGCGTTCCTACGAGCAGTACTTC. This translates into CTINGERSYEQYF.

Concerning this clonotype: A much larger clonotype is one base distant, so this may be a read error. This sequence joins TRBV5-8 and TRBJ1-5; no firm D call. Between the trimmed V and J ends, which lost 6 bases and 7 bases, there was a span of 17 bases. This CDR3 contains 14 residues. CDR1 is SGHTS and CDR2 is YDEGEE in the germline V gene. CDR3 protein: CASTFPLGKQPQHF. In DNA form, the CDR3 reads TGTGCCAGCACCTTCCCTTTGGGTAAACAGCCCCAGCATTTT.

This chain links TRBV2 with TRBJ2-3; D is tentatively TRBD1 or TRBD2 (5 bases each). The CDR3 has 13 residues. The germline V gene has CDR1 SNHLY and CDR2 FYNNEI. Trimming shortened V by 5 bases and J by 7 bases, and 13 bases separated the two germline ends. The CDR3 protein is CASSPGALYTQYF. The CDR3 DNA reads as TGTGCCAGCAGTCCCGGGGCACTATATACGCAGTATTTT.

In the case of this clonotype: The junction shows a germline mismatch at one end, possibly a read error. The rearrangement links TRBV12-3 or TRBV12-4 to TRBJ1-1, with D unresolved. This CDR3 spans 12 amino acids. The CDR3 DNA reads TGTGCCGGCAGTTTAGGGAACACTGAAGCTTTATTT. Residues: CAGSLGNTEALF.

This clonotype has ten or more counts. The chain recombines TRBV29-1 with TRBJ1-4; 7 bases are shared with TRBD1. This CDR3 has 15 residues. J gave up 5 bases and V 5 bases, and 11 bases lay outside the gene matches. Per the germline V gene, CDR1 is SQVTM and CDR2 is ANQGSEA. The CDR3 protein is CSVRIPGQRNEKLFF. As DNA, the CDR3 is TGCAGCGTTCGCATCCCGGGACAGAGAAATGAAAAACTGTTTTTT.

This clonotype has ten or more counts. The rearrangement links TRBV12-3 or TRBV12-4 to TRBJ1-2; D remains unclear. The CDR3 totals 14 residues. The V gene lost 3 bases and the J gene lost 2 bases, with 10 bases spanning the gap. The CDR3 bases are TGTGCCAGCAGTTTTTCTGTAGAAAACTATGGCTACACCTTC. Protein: CASSFSVENYGYTF.

This clonotype was seen at least ten times. The rearrangement joins TRBV28 to TRBJ2-4, with 8 positions matching TRBD2. The V and J ends lost 3 bases and 3 bases, in that order; junction bases with no gene match: 10. This CDR3 comprises 17 residues. Germline CDR1 reads MDHEN; CDR2 reads SYDVKM. The CDR3 here is CASSLGSRGGGKNIQYF. The CDR3 coding sequence is TGTGCCAGCAGTTTGGGCTCCCGGGGGGGAGGCAAAAACATTCAGTACTTC.

This chain connects TRBV12-3 or TRBV12-4 to TRBJ2-1; D unclear. The CDR3 is 12 amino acids. Deletions cut 11 bases from V and 4 bases from J, with 12 bases between. CDR3 DNA: TGTGCCTGTAGTACATCGTACAATGAGCAGTTCTTC. This sequence encodes CACSTSYNEQFF.

A remark on this clonotype: A much larger clonotype is one base distant, so this may be a read error. This chain connects TRBV7-8 to TRBJ2-3, with 14 bases identical to TRBD2. The CDR3 is made up of 17 amino acids. The V gene's germline CDR1 is SGHVS and CDR2 FQNEAQ. The trim removed 7 bases at V and 2 bases at J, leaving 8 bases unmatched. DNA of the CDR3: TGTGCCAGCAACTCTCGGACTAGCGGGAGGACCACAGATACGCAGTATTTT. Protein product: CASNSRTSGRTTDTQYF.

Turning to this clonotype: The junction does not match germline at one end; this may be a read error. The chain uses TRBV28 and TRBJ2-3; D unresolved. The CDR3 spans 15 residues. The V gene's germline CDR1 is MDHEN and CDR2 SYDVKM. CDR3 coding DNA: TGTTCCAGCAGTTTCGAGACACTCTGCACAGATACGCAGTATTTT. This gives the protein CSSSFETLCTDTQYF. Looking up the rest from reference TRBV28 and TRBJ2-3 gives the full variable domain: DVKVTQSSRYLVKRTGEKVFLECVQDMDHENMFWYRQDPGLGLRLIYFSYDVKMKEKGDIPEGYSVSREKKERFSLILESASTNQTSMYLCSSSFETLCTDTQYFGPGTRLTVL.

A single count supports this clonotype. An end of the junction differs from the germline gene, which may be a read error. The chain joins TRBV28 to TRBJ2-7, with D possibly TRBD1 on 6 matching bases. This CDR3 is 13 amino acids long. CDR1 MDHEN and CDR2 SYDVKM come from the germline V gene. For the CDR3, the DNA is TGTACCAGCAGCTTGACAGGCGTCGCGGAGCAGTACTTC. It translates to CTSSLTGVAEQYF. The full variable domain, completed using reference TRBV28 and TRBJ2-7, is DVKVTQSSRYLVKRTGEKVFLECVQDMDHENMFWYRQDPGLGLRLIYFSYDVKMKEKGDIPEGYSVSREKKERFSLILESASTNQTSMYLCTSSLTGVAEQYFGPGTRLTVT.

The rearrangement links TRBV11-2 to TRBJ2-2; D gene ambiguous. V lost 9 bases, J lost 0 bases, and 11 bases lay in between. The CDR3 length is 14 residues. Germline V gene sequence: CDR1 SGHAT, CDR2 FQNNGV. DNA of the CDR3: TGTGCCAGTAACTTACACCCGAACACCGGGGAGCTGTTTTTT. Translated: CASNLHPNTGELFF.

This sequence joins TRBV5-1 and TRBJ2-1, with TRBD2 matching over 10 bases. The CDR3 totals 14 residues. Germline CDR1 SGHRS, CDR2 YFSETQ. V lost 3 bases, J lost 8 bases, and 5 bases stayed unmatched. The CDR3 sequence: CASSSAGGTYEQFF. In nucleotides, the CDR3 is TGCGCCAGCAGCTCAGCGGGGGGGACCTATGAGCAGTTCTTC.

With respect to this clonotype: A read error may account for a junction end that differs from germline. The V and J genes are TRBV5-5 and TRBJ2-5; D gene uncertain. The CDR3 is made up of 13 amino acids. Germline V gene sequence: CDR1 SGHKS, CDR2 YYEKEE (reference sequence). The CDR3 protein is CAISLLTEEIQYF. The CDR3 region has the DNA TGTGCCATCAGCTTGTTAACTGAGGAGATCCAGTACTTC.

Concerning this clonotype: This may arise from a read error, as a much more abundant clone is one base away. The gene calls are TRBV28 and TRBJ2-7, with 8 bases fitting TRBD1. The CDR3 contains 14 residues. The V gene's germline CDR1 is MDHEN and CDR2 SYDVKM. V shed 11 bases, J shed 4 bases, and the junction held 13 bases outside the gene matches. As DNA, the CDR3 is TGTGCCGCCCATTTCGGGACAGGCATATACGAGCAGTACTTC. Amino acid sequence: CAAHFGTGIYEQYF. Drawing the rest from reference TRBV28 and TRBJ2-7, the complete variable domain is DVKVTQSSRYLVKRTGEKVFLECVQDMDHENMFWYRQDPGLGLRLIYFSYDVKMKEKGDIPEGYSVSREKKERFSLILESASTNQTSMYLCAAHFGTGIYEQYFGPGTRLTVT.

The chain couples TRBV11-3 to TRBJ2-1; 8 bases fit TRBD2. The CDR3 is made up of 16 amino acids. V was pared by 7 bases and J by 7 bases, with 15 bases of the junction left unmatched. The germline V gene has CDR1 SGHNT and CDR2 YENEEA. CDR3 in amino acids: CASTLGGGRWGNEQFF. The CDR3 coding sequence is TGTGCCAGCACTTTAGGTGGCGGGAGGTGGGGAAATGAGCAGTTCTTC.

In regard to this clonotype: No conserved phenylalanine or tryptophan is present at the end of the CDR3, so a read error is the likely explanation. DNA of the CDR3: TGTGCCAGCAGTCTACGCAGGGTGGACACCGGGGAGCTGTTTCTG. This codes for CASSLRRVDTGELFL. V is TRBV6-1 and J is TRBJ2-2, with D tentatively TRBD1 (5 bases). The length of the CDR3 is 15 residues. V was pared by 5 bases and J by 3 bases, with 13 bases between. CDR1 and CDR2 (germline): MNHNS, SASEGT.

This clonotype is medium-sized in the sample. V gene TRBV6-1 combines with J gene TRBJ2-6, with no clear D. From germline, CDR1 is MNHNS and CDR2 SASEGT. CDR3 length: 15 amino acids. The ends were cut back, 1 base at V and 0 bases at J, with 4 bases in the middle. In DNA, the CDR3 is TGTGCCAGCAGTGAAGGGGGCTCTGGGGCCAACGTCCTGACTTTC. Residues: CASSEGGSGANVLTF.

With regard to this clonotype: The junction differs from germline at one of its ends, possibly a read error. The chain joins TRBV11-3 to TRBJ2-1, with D maybe TRBD1 (5 bases). CDR1 is SGHNT and CDR2 is YENEEA in the germline V gene. This CDR3 has 13 amino acids. In nucleotides, the CDR3 is TGTGCCAGTAGCTTAGGGGAAAGCAATGAGCAGTTCTTC. The encoded protein is CASSLGESNEQFF.

With regard to this clonotype: Being one base from a much bigger clone, this may be a read error. The chain combines TRBV7-8 with TRBJ1-2; no clear D gene. V lost 7 bases and J 9 bases, leaving 24 bases between the germline ends. CDR1 SGHVS and CDR2 FQNEAQ come from the germline V gene. This CDR3 region has 15 residues. CDR3 region: CASTLVPLNHESYTF. CDR3 DNA: TGTGCCAGCACCCTAGTCCCATTAAATCATGAGAGCTACACCTTC.

The chain joins TRBV5-1 to TRBJ2-7; TRBD2 matches 9 bases. In germline, CDR1 is SGHRS, CDR2 YFSETQ. V shed 4 bases and J 0 bases; nucleotides not matched to a gene: 23. The CDR3 extends over 21 amino acids. Written as DNA, the CDR3 is TGCGCCAGCAGCCTGAGATACGAACCGGGACTAGCTCGGACGAGCTCCTACGAGCAGTACTTC. Translated: CASSLRYEPGLARTSSYEQYF.

Notes on this clonotype: In this CDR3 the conserved last residue, phenylalanine or tryptophan, is missing, so a read error is likely. This chain connects TRBV5-6 to TRBJ1-5; D is undetermined. CDR1 and CDR2 from the germline V gene are SGHDT and YYEEEE. The V end was cut by 2 bases, the J end by 9 bases, with 15 bases between. The CDR3 has 14 amino acids. Written as DNA, the CDR3 is TGTGCCAGCAGCTTAGAAGGGTGGGGTATGCCCCAGCATCTC. The encoded protein is CASSLEGWGMPQHL.

This clonotype was detected only once. One junction end disagrees with the germline gene, perhaps due to a read error. The gene calls are TRBV11-2 and TRBJ2-7, with D possibly matching TRBD2 (5 bases). Germline CDR1 and CDR2: SGHAT and FQNNGV. The CDR3 totals 12 residues. The CDR3 DNA reads TGCGCCAGCGGTGGAGTCCTTTACGATCAGTACTTC. Amino acids: CASGGVLYDQYF.